A selection of T cell receptor beta chains follows, all from one sample in a study of human T cells and chemical hapten exposure. Using its own MiXCR run on the RACE reads, TCRdb lists one record per CDR3 protein. The table records under 200,000 distinct CDR3 sequences, roughly 14% of them present only once. Here the sequenced sample was whole blood, taken in connection with sensitization to the hapten diphenylcyclopropenone (DPC). The source of these receptors is a woman aged 25 to 39 with alopecia areata. Some clones in this sample may be carry-over from other donors' samples. Each CDR3 is given with its conserved first and last residue. D genes are given only for firm matches. Clone size is stated in some rows and not others, as once, few, many or a class when expanded.

V	J	size	D	CDR3	DNA
TRBV20-1	TRBJ2-2	few	.	CSARDVKAANTGELFF	TGCAGTGCTAGAGATGTTAAAGCGGCGAACACCGGGGAGCTGTTTTTT
TRBV4-2	TRBJ2-1	many	TRBD2	CASSEERGGPYNEQFF	TGTGCCAGCAGCGAAGAGCGGGGGGGCCCCTACAATGAGCAGTTCTTC
TRBV11-2	TRBJ2-4	few	.	CASSLDTGAKNIQYF	TGTGCCAGCAGCTTAGATACCGGAGCCAAAAACATTCAGTACTTC
TRBV28	TRBJ2-5	.	.	CASSLAGARVQETQYF	TGTGCCAGCAGTTTAGCCGGGGCCCGGGTACAAGAGACCCAGTACTTC
TRBV5-4	TRBJ1-6	.	.	CASSVQAGVNSPLHF	TGTGCCAGCAGCGTCCAAGCAGGGGTTAATTCACCCCTCCACTTT
TRBV29-1	TRBJ1-2	.	.	CSAEAGRDYGYTF	TGCAGCGCCGAAGCAGGGAGGGACTATGGCTACACCTTC
TRBV7-9	TRBJ1-6	few	.	CASSLAHNSPLHF	TGTGCCAGCAGCTTAGCCCACAACTCACCCCTCCACTTT
TRBV28	TRBJ2-1	few	.	CASSSPSDTSNEQFF	TGTGCCAGCAGTTCACCCTCAGACACGAGCAATGAGCAGTTCTTC
TRBV7-2	TRBJ2-2	.	TRBD2	CASSSTGLAGESTGELFF	TGTGCCAGCAGCTCCACGGGACTAGCGGGAGAGTCCACCGGGGAGCTGTTTTTT
TRBV5-1	TRBJ2-3	few	TRBD2	CASSPGLAGIDTQYF	TGCGCCAGCAGCCCGGGACTAGCGGGAATCGATACGCAGTATTTT
TRBV20-1	TRBJ2-2	.	TRBD1	CSAIEWRQGRYGGELFF	TGCAGTGCTATAGAATGGCGACAGGGAAGGTACGGCGGGGAGCTGTTTTTT
TRBV2	TRBJ2-1	few	TRBD2	CASTRAGGYNEQFF	TGTGCCAGCACTAGAGCGGGGGGGTACAATGAGCAGTTCTTC
TRBV10-2	TRBJ2-1	few	TRBD2	CASSDRTREAYNEQFF	TGCGCCAGCAGCGACCGGACGCGGGAGGCGTACAATGAGCAGTTCTTC
TRBV20-1	TRBJ2-5	few	TRBD2	CSAGARGVTGETQYF	TGCAGTGCTGGGGCTCGGGGGGTCACCGGTGAGACCCAGTACTTC
TRBV2	TRBJ2-5	.	.	CASSGRLAETQYF	TGTGCCAGCAGTGGACGACTGGCAGAGACCCAGTACTTC
TRBV4-2	TRBJ1-2	few	.	CASSQERRTHGYTF	TGTGCCAGCAGCCAAGAGAGGCGGACCCATGGCTACACCTTC
TRBV7-9	TRBJ2-1	.	.	CASSSLDRNTYNEQFF	TGTGCCAGCAGCTCCCTTGACAGGAATACCTACAATGAGCAGTTCTTC
TRBV6-1	TRBJ1-5	.	.	CASTWSGNQPQHF	TGTGCCAGCACTTGGTCTGGCAATCAGCCCCAGCATTTT
TRBV5-1	TRBJ2-1	.	TRBD2	CASYDSASGGAVEQFF	TGCGCCAGCTACGACTCGGCCAGCGGGGGGGCGGTTGAGCAGTTCTTC
TRBV7-2	TRBJ2-2	many	TRBD1	CASSKGQGSPGELFF	TGTGCCAGCAGCAAGGGACAGGGATCCCCCGGGGAGCTGTTTTTT
TRBV4-2	TRBJ2-5	.	TRBD2	CASSQGQRGLQETQYF	TGTGCCAGCAGCCAGGGGCAGCGGGGGCTCCAAGAGACCCAGTACTTC
TRBV6-5	TRBJ1-5	few	.	CASSYGQLQPQHF	TGTGCCAGCAGTTACGGACAGCTTCAGCCCCAGCATTTT
TRBV27	TRBJ2-2	.	.	CASSSHTGELFF	TGTGCCAGCAGTTCCCACACCGGGGAGCTGTTTTTT
TRBV9	TRBJ2-1	.	.	CASSETGSRDEQFF	TGTGCCAGCAGCGAAACAGGGTCTAGAGATGAGCAGTTCTTC
TRBV3-1	TRBJ2-7	.	.	CASSRHTLTGDSYEQYF	TGTGCCAGCAGCCGTCACACCCTTACAGGTGACTCCTACGAGCAGTACTTC
TRBV7-8	TRBJ1-2	.	.	CASSPVALNNGYTF	TGTGCCAGCAGCCCGGTGGCCCTTAACAATGGCTACACCTTC
TRBV28	TRBJ2-5	.	.	CASSLTFQETQYF	TGTGCCAGCAGTTTGACTTTCCAAGAGACCCAGTACTTC
TRBV7-3	TRBJ2-1	.	.	CASSSQGGRNEQFF	TGTGCCAGCAGCTCACAAGGGGGGCGCAATGAGCAGTTCTTC
TRBV7-2	TRBJ1-2	few	.	CASSGRVANYGYTF	TGTGCCAGCAGTGGCAGGGTTGCTAACTATGGCTACACCTTC
TRBV9	TRBJ2-2	many	TRBD2	CASSVRDYNTGELFF	TGTGCCAGCAGCGTTCGGGACTATAACACCGGGGAGCTGTTTTTT
TRBV4-1	TRBJ2-5	.	TRBD2	CASSPGGAQETQYF	TGCGCCAGCAGCCCCGGGGGGGCCCAAGAGACCCAGTACTTC
TRBV20-1	TRBJ1-6	few	.	CSAPSDSNSPLHF	TGCAGTGCCCCGAGTGACAGTAATTCACCCCTCCACTTT
TRBV2	TRBJ2-1	few	TRBD2	CASTRDYDNEQFF	TGTGCCAGCACTCGGGACTATGACAATGAGCAGTTCTTC
TRBV12-3/TRBV12-4	TRBJ2-2	few	TRBD2	CASSFRAGLNTGELFF	TGTGCCAGCAGTTTCCGAGCGGGGCTGAACACCGGGGAGCTGTTTTTT
TRBV4-1	TRBJ1-1	.	.	CASSQAPGGVYTEAFF	TGCGCCAGCAGCCAAGCACCCGGGGGCGTTTATACTGAAGCTTTCTTT